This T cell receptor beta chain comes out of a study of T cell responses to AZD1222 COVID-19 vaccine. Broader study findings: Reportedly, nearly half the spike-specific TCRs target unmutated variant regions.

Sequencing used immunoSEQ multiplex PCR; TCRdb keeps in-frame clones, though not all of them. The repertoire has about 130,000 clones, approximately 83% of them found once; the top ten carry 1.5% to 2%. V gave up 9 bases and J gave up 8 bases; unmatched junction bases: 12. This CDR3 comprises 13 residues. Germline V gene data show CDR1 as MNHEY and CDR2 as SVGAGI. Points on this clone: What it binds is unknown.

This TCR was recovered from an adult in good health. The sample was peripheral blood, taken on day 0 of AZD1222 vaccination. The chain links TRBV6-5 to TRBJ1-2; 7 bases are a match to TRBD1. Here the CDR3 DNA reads TGTGCCAGACAGCACAGGGGCCCACGGGGCTACACCTTC. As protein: CARQHRGPRGYTF.